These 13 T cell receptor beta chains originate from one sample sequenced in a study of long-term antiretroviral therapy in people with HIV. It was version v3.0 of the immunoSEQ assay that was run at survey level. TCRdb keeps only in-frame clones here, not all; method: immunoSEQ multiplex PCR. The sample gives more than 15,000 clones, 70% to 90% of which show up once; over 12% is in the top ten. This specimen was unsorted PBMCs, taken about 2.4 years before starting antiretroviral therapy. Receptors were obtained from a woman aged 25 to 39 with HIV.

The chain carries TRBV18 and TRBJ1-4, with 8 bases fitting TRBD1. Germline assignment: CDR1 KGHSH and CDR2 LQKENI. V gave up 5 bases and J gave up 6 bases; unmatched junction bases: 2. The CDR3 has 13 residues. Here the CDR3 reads CASSSTGDEKLFF. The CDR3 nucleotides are TGTGCCAGCTCATCGACAGGGGATGAAAAACTGTTTTTT.

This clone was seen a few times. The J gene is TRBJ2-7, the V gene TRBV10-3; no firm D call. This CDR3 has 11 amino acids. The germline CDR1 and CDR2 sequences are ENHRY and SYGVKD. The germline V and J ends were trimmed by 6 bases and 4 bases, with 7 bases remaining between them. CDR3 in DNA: TGTGCCATCAGCCCCTCGTACGAGCAGTACTTC. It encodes CAISPSYEQYF.

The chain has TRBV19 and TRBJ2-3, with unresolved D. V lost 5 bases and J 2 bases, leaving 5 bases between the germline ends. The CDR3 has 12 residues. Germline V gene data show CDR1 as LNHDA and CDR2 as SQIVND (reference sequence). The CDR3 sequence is CASSLDTDTQYF. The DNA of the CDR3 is TGTGCCAGTAGTCTCGACACAGATACGCAGTATTTT.

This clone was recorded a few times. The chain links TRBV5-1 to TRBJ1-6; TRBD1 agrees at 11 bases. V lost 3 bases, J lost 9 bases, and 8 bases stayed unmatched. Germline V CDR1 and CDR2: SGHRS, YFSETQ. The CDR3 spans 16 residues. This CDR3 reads CASSYSGTGGPSPLHF. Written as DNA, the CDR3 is TGCGCCAGCAGCTACTCCGGGACAGGGGGACCTTCACCCCTCCACTTT.

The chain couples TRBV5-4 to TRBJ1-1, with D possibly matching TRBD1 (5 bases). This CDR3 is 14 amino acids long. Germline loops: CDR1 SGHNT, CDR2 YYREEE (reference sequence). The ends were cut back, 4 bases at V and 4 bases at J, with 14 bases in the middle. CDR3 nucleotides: TGTGCCAGCAGCCTGACAGCGACCCTCACTGAAGCTTTCTTT. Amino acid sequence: CASSLTATLTEAFF. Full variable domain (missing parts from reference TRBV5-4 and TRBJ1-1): ETGVTQSPTHLIKTRGQQVTLRCSSQSGHNTVSWYQQALGQGPQFIFQYYREEENGRGNFPPRFSGLQFPNYSSELNVNALELDDSALYLCASSLTATLTEAFFGQGTRLTVV.

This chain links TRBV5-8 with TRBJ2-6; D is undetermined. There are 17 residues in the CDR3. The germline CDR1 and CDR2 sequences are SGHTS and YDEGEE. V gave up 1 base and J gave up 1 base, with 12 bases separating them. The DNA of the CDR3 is TGTGCCAGCAGCTTGACGAGATCCCGTTCTGGGGCCAACGTCCTGACTTTC. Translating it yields CASSLTRSRSGANVLTF.

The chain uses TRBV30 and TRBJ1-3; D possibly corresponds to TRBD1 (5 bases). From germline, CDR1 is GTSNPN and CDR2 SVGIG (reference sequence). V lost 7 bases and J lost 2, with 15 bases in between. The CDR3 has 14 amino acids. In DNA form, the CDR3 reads TGTGCCTCGGCCCGGGACTCAGCTGGAAACACCATATATTTT. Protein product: CASARDSAGNTIYF.

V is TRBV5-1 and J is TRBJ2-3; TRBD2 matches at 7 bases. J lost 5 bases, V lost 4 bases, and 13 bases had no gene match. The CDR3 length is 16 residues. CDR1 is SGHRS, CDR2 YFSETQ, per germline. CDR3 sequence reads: CASSDLSGPAGDTQYF. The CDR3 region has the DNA TGCGCCAGCAGCGACCTTAGCGGGCCGGCGGGAGATACGCAGTATTTT.

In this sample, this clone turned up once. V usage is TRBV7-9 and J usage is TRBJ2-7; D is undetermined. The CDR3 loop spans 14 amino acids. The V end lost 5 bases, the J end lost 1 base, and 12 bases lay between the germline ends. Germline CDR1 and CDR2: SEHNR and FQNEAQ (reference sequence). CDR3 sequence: CASSRPAESYEQYF. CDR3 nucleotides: TGTGCCAGCAGCCGACCCGCGGAGTCCTACGAGCAGTACTTC.

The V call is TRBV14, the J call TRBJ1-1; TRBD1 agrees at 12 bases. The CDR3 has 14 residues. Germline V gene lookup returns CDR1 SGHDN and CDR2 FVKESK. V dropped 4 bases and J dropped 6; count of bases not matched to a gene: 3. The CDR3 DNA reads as TGTGCCAGCAGCCGGGACAGGGGGCTCTCTGAAGCTTTCTTT. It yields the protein CASSRDRGLSEAFF.

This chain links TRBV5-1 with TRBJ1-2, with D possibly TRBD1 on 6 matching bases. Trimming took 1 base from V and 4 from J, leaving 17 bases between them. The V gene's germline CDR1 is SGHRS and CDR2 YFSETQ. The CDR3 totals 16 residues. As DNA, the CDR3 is TGCGCCAGCAGCTTGCGAGGACAGAGCCTAGGCTATGGCTACACCTTC. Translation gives CASSLRGQSLGYGYTF.

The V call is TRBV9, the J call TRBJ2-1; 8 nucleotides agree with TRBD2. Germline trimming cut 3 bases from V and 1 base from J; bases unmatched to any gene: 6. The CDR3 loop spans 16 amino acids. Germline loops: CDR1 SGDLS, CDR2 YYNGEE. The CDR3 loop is CASSAGAGGSYNEQFF. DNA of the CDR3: TGTGCCAGCAGCGCCGGGGCGGGGGGTTCCTACAATGAGCAGTTCTTC.

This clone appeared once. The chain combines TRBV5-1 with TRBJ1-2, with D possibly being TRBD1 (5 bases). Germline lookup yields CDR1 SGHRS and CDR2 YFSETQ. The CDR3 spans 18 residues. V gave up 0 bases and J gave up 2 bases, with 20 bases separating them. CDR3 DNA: TGCGCCAGCAGCTTGGCCGATGATGGGGGTAGGAGGAACTATGGCTACACCTTC. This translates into CASSLADDGGRRNYGYTF.